One and the same sample provided the 29 T cell receptor beta chains below, sequenced in a study of cytomegalovirus exposure and HLA in healthy donors. Vbeta (60) and Jbeta (13) primers were used in the PCR. Clones were read by immunoSEQ multiplex PCR, and TCRdb kept only the in-frame ones, dropping some. The sample comprises 100,000 to 150,000 clones, about 8.5% of which are singletons, and about 5.5% rests with the top ten. The sequenced sample consisted of PBMCs. The origin of the receptors is a man aged 40-49 years in good health and CMV-seronegative.

This clone was seen repeatedly, ten times or more. The chain joins TRBV11-1 to TRBJ2-3; TRBD2 aligns across 8 bases. The CDR3 sequence is 16 residues long. V was clipped by 3 bases and J by 5 bases; unmatched bases: 10. CDR1 and CDR2 (germline): SGHAT, FQDESV (reference sequence). The CDR3 is CASSLAGRRGVDTQYF. Written as DNA, the CDR3 is TGTGCCAGCAGCTTGGCAGGGAGGCGGGGGGTAGATACGCAGTATTTT. Filled out from reference TRBV11-1 and TRBJ2-3, the complete variable domain reads EAEVAQSPRYKITEKSQAVAFWCDPISGHATLYWYRQILGQGPELLVQFQDESVVDDSQLPKDRFSAERLKGVDSTLKIQPAELGDSAMYLCASSLAGRRGVDTQYFGPGTRLTVL.

The chain uses TRBV5-1 and TRBJ1-6; no reliable D call. Germline values: CDR1 SGHRS, CDR2 YFSETQ. The V end lost 1 base, the J end lost 6 bases, and 17 bases lay between the germline ends. The CDR3 runs 17 residues. As DNA, the CDR3 is TGCGCCAGCAGCTTGAGAACAGCTGGAAAACTTAATTCACCCCTCCACTTT. Encoded protein: CASSLRTAGKLNSPLHF.

The rearrangement links TRBV10-3 to TRBJ2-5, with a tentative D call TRBD1 (5 bases). The DNA end is more similar to TRBJ2-7, so the J call may be wrong. CDR1 ENHRY and CDR2 SYGVKD come from the germline V gene. The CDR3 totals 11 residues. CDR3 loop: CAIRDIYEQYF. DNA of the CDR3: TGTGCCATCAGGGACATCTACGAGCAGTACTTC.

This clone occurred a few times. V and J are TRBV28 and TRBJ2-3; TRBD2 matches at 10 bases. Germline V gene sequence: CDR1 MDHEN, CDR2 SYDVKM. The CDR3 has 16 amino acids. The ends lost 6 bases at V and 2 bases at J; junction bases unmatched: 8. This chain's CDR3 is CASRISGGADTDTQYF. CDR3 nucleotide sequence: TGTGCCAGCAGAATAAGCGGGGGGGCCGACACAGATACGCAGTATTTT.

V is TRBV28 and J is TRBJ2-2, with 8 bases lining up with TRBD1. The J segment lost 6 bases and the V segment lost 6 bases, leaving 6 bases of the junction unmatched. CDR1 and CDR2 (germline): MDHEN, SYDVKM. The CDR3 length is 14 residues. CDR3 protein: CASSRTGIPGELFF. CDR3 DNA sequence: TGTGCCAGCAGCCGGACAGGGATCCCCGGGGAGCTGTTTTTT.

V and J are TRBV30 and TRBJ2-1; 8 nucleotides match TRBD1. V was clipped by 2 bases and J by 2 bases; unmatched bases: 8. The V gene's germline CDR1 is GTSNPN and CDR2 SVGIG (reference sequence). This CDR3 region has 16 residues. DNA for the CDR3: TGTGCCTGGAGTTCTTACAGGGGGTTTACCTACAATGAGCAGTTCTTC. This gives the protein CAWSSYRGFTYNEQFF.

This clone was detected only a few times. The chain couples TRBV6-1 to TRBJ2-2, with 10 bases identical to TRBD2. The V gene end was trimmed by 4 bases and the J gene end by 1 base; junction bases not matched to a gene: 0. The germline V gene encodes CDR1 MNHNS and CDR2 SASEGT. The CDR3 covers 15 residues. The CDR3 region is CASSGTSGNTGELFF. The CDR3 bases are TGTGCCAGCAGTGGGACTAGCGGGAACACCGGGGAGCTGTTTTTT.

The gene calls are TRBV5-4 and TRBJ1-1, with D perhaps matching TRBD1 (6 bases). CDR1 is SGHNT, CDR2 YYREEE, per germline (reference sequence). The V and J ends lost 2 bases and 2 bases respectively, with 10 bases between them. The CDR3 sequence is 14 residues long. CDR3 amino acids: CASSFAQGNTEAFF. The CDR3 DNA reads TGTGCCAGCAGCTTTGCACAGGGAAACACTGAAGCTTTCTTT.

The rearrangement uses TRBV4-1 and TRBJ1-5, with D unclear. CDR3 length: 14 residues. Germline values: CDR1 MGHRA, CDR2 YSYEKL. Trimming left V 4 bases short and J 0 bases short, with 7 bases between. The CDR3 DNA is TGCGCCAGCAGCCCCTCGGTTAGCAATCAGCCCCAGCATTTT. It is translated as CASSPSVSNQPQHF.

The chain uses TRBV2 and TRBJ2-7; D is perhaps TRBD1 (6 bases). Germline-derived CDR1 and CDR2 are SNHLY and FYNNEI. This CDR3 region has 16 residues. With 5 bases removed from V and 0 bases from J, the gap between germline ends came to 17 bases. CDR3 amino acids: CASSFARGLGSYEQYF. The DNA for the CDR3 is TGTGCCAGCAGTTTTGCCAGGGGTCTCGGCTCCTACGAGCAGTACTTC.

This clone was counted between two and nine times. V is TRBV6-1 and J is TRBJ2-5; D may be TRBD1 (6 bases). TRBJ2-7 matches the DNA end more closely, so the J call is doubtful. The germline CDR1 and CDR2 sequences are MNHNS and SASEGT. There are 12 residues in the CDR3. CDR3 coding DNA: TGTGCCAGCGGGGACACCTCCTACGAGCAGTACTTC. It is translated as CASGDTSYEQYF.

J is TRBJ1-5 and V is TRBV28; D gene unclear. Germline V gene data show CDR1 as MDHEN and CDR2 as SYDVKM. The CDR3 contains 14 residues. Trimming took 6 bases from V and 3 from J, leaving 12 bases between them. The CDR3 region is CASSPSGFNQPQHF. DNA for the CDR3: TGTGCCAGCAGCCCCTCGGGGTTCAATCAGCCCCAGCATTTT.

V and J are TRBV6-1 and TRBJ1-2; 10 nucleotides agree with TRBD1. This CDR3 region has 15 residues. Germline values: CDR1 MNHNS, CDR2 SASEGT. With 6 bases clipped from V and 0 bases from J, the junction kept 4 bases outside the gene matches. CDR3 sequence reads: CASRDRGGPNYGYTF. The DNA of the CDR3 is TGTGCCAGCAGGGACAGGGGGGGCCCTAACTATGGCTACACCTTC.

The chain is built from TRBV14 and TRBJ2-5; D remains ambiguous. The DNA end lines up better with TRBJ2-7; the J call may be wrong. The CDR3 is made up of 13 amino acids. Germline lookup yields CDR1 SGHDN and CDR2 FVKESK. As DNA, the CDR3 is TGTGCCAGCAGCCAAGATCGTAGCTACGAGCAGTACTTC. This encodes CASSQDRSYEQYF.

This chain uses TRBV4-3 with TRBJ2-3, with D possibly TRBD2 on 6 matching bases. The V gene's germline CDR1 is LGHNA and CDR2 YSLEER. V lost 0 bases and J lost 2, with 12 bases in between. There are 16 residues in the CDR3. The CDR3 reads CASSQEGDSVTDTQYF. The CDR3 nucleotides read TGCGCCAGCAGCCAAGAGGGGGACTCCGTCACAGATACGCAGTATTTT.

The rearrangement joins TRBV5-1 to TRBJ2-7, with D possibly being TRBD1 (7 bases). The CDR3 covers 14 residues. V shed 0 bases and J shed 5 bases, with 12 bases lying between them. From germline, CDR1 is SGHRS and CDR2 YFSETQ. CDR3 protein: CASSLGVRGDEQYF. The CDR3 coding sequence is TGCGCCAGCAGCTTGGGGGTCAGGGGGGACGAGCAGTACTTC.

The chain recombines TRBV19 with TRBJ2-5; TRBD2 agrees at 11 bases. With 3 bases clipped from V and 3 bases from J, the junction kept 9 bases outside the gene matches. The CDR3 consists of 17 residues. Looked up from germline, CDR1 is LNHDA and CDR2 is SQIVND (reference sequence). DNA of the CDR3: TGTGCCAGTAGTATCGAGCCCACTAGCGGGGGAGAAGAGACCCAGTACTTC. It codes for CASSIEPTSGGEETQYF.

The chain has TRBV7-2 and TRBJ2-7, with 7 bases that match TRBD1. The CDR3 loop spans 12 amino acids. The V segment lost 5 bases and the J segment 12 bases; nucleotides outside the gene matches: 10. CDR1 is SGHTA and CDR2 is FQGNSA in the germline V gene. The CDR3 region has the DNA TGTGCCAGCAGCCCCCCGAATCAGGGGGTGTACTTC. Amino acids: CASSPPNQGVYF.

By sample share, this clone is medium-sized. This chain connects TRBV25-1 to TRBJ2-2; TRBD2 might be the D (6 bases). This CDR3 spans 14 amino acids. V lost 4 bases and J 3 bases, leaving 9 bases between the germline ends. Per the germline V gene, CDR1 is MGHDK and CDR2 is SYGVNS. The chain's CDR3 is CASSGGVDTGELFF. The CDR3 DNA reads as TGTGCCAGCAGTGGGGGGGTGGACACCGGGGAGCTGTTTTTT.

This chain's CDR3 is CASTSLGGRGSPLHF. CDR3 DNA sequence: TGTGCCAGCACCTCCCTGGGGGGCAGGGGGTCACCCCTCCACTTT. V usage is TRBV6-5 and J usage is TRBJ1-6, with 7 bases aligning to TRBD1. The germline CDR1 and CDR2 sequences are MNHEY and SVGAGI. Trimming at V came to 7 bases and at J to 10 bases, leaving 13 bases not matched to a gene. CDR3 length: 15 amino acids.

Comment on this clone: The conserved closing phenylalanine or tryptophan is absent in this CDR3, likely reflecting a read error. CDR3 in amino acids: CASSGGTASYYGYTV. The CDR3 DNA sequence: TGTGCCAGTAGTGGGGGGACGGCGAGTTACTATGGCTACACCGTC. The genes are TRBV19 and TRBJ1-2; tentatively, D is TRBD1 (5 bases). The V end was cut by 5 bases, the J end by 3 bases, with 16 bases between. This CDR3 is built from 15 residues. Looked up from germline, CDR1 is LNHDA and CDR2 is SQIVND (reference sequence).

This clone was found a few times. This rearrangement joins TRBV7-2 to TRBJ2-3; TRBD1 might be the D (5 bases). Trimming stripped 2 bases from V and 0 bases from J, with 12 bases between. The CDR3 is 16 residues long. The V gene's germline CDR1 is SGHTA and CDR2 FQGNSA. The CDR3 loop is CASSLQGARSTDTQYF. The CDR3 DNA is TGTGCCAGCAGCTTACAAGGGGCAAGAAGCACAGATACGCAGTATTTT.

This sequence joins TRBV27 and TRBJ2-5; 9 nucleotides align to TRBD1. The V and J ends lost 6 bases and 6 bases, in that order; junction bases with no gene match: 5. The CDR3 runs 13 residues. CDR1 is MNHEY, CDR2 SMNVEV, per germline (reference sequence). This CDR3 is CASSPDRGKTQYF. CDR3 DNA sequence: TGTGCCAGCAGCCCGGACAGGGGAAAGACCCAGTACTTC.

The chain carries TRBV19 and TRBJ2-5, with D maybe TRBD1 (6 bases). Between the trimmed V and J ends, which lost 5 bases and 5 bases, there was a span of 18 bases. Germline V lookup: CDR1 LNHDA, CDR2 SQIVND (reference sequence). The CDR3 extends over 15 amino acids. CDR3 bases: TGTGCCAGTAGTGCCGGACAGCGAGGGATGGAGACCCAGTACTTC. It is translated as CASSAGQRGMETQYF. Full variable domain (outside the CDR3, taken from reference TRBV19 and TRBJ2-5): DGGITQSPKYLFRKEGQNVTLSCEQNLNHDAMYWYRQDPGQGLRLIYYSQIVNDFQKGDIAEGYSVSREKKESFPLTVTSAQKNPTAFYLCASSAGQRGMETQYFGPGTRLLVL.

This clone was counted a single time. This chain connects TRBV19 to TRBJ1-2; D uncertain. This CDR3 spans 13 amino acids. Germline V gives CDR1 LNHDA, CDR2 SQIVND (reference sequence). V gave up 5 bases and J gave up 4 bases, with 11 bases separating them. CDR3 sequence: CASSPLDSYGYTF. The CDR3, as DNA: TGTGCCAGTAGTCCGTTAGACTCCTATGGCTACACCTTC.

This clone has a handful of counts. This sequence joins TRBV10-2 and TRBJ1-1, with unresolved D. CDR1 is WSHSY, CDR2 SAAADI, per germline. This CDR3 comprises 14 residues. Deletions cut 1 base from V and 5 bases from J, with 11 bases between. Here the CDR3 reads CASSELRGWTEAFF. The CDR3 bases are TGCGCCAGCAGTGAGTTGAGAGGGTGGACTGAAGCTTTCTTT.

This chain joins TRBV4-1 and TRBJ2-7, with 10 bases identical to TRBD2. Germline V gene data show CDR1 as MGHRA and CDR2 as YSYEKL. Trimming cost V 1 base and J 3 bases; bases outside gene matches: 6. This CDR3 comprises 16 residues. The CDR3 is CASSQGPGLALYEQYF. CDR3 in DNA: TGCGCCAGCAGCCAAGGCCCGGGACTAGCGCTCTACGAGCAGTACTTC.

The chain carries TRBV23-1 and TRBJ1-2; D is undetermined. TRBV23-1 belongs to the ORF category, with a function that is uncertain. The CDR3 totals 14 residues. Trimming cost V 0 bases and J 8 bases, with 13 bases left between them. CDR3 residues: CASSQSVGVKGYTF. The DNA of the CDR3 is TGCGCCAGCAGTCAATCGGTCGGAGTGAAGGGCTACACCTTC.

The chain uses TRBV5-6 and TRBJ2-5, with 9 bases fitting TRBD2. V trimming: 3 bases; J trimming: 0 bases; junction bases outside the gene matches: 9. The germline V gene encodes CDR1 SGHDT and CDR2 YYEEEE. The CDR3 contains 17 residues. The CDR3: CASSSAGGPWYQETQYF. The CDR3 DNA reads as TGTGCCAGCAGCTCGGCGGGGGGGCCTTGGTACCAAGAGACCCAGTACTTC. Looking up the rest from reference TRBV5-6 and TRBJ2-5 gives the full variable domain: DAGVTQSPTHLIKTRGQQVTLRCSPKSGHDTVSWYQQALGQGPQFIFQYYEEEERQRGNFPDRFSGHQFPNYSSELNVNALLLGDSALYLCASSSAGGPWYQETQYFGPGTRLLVL.